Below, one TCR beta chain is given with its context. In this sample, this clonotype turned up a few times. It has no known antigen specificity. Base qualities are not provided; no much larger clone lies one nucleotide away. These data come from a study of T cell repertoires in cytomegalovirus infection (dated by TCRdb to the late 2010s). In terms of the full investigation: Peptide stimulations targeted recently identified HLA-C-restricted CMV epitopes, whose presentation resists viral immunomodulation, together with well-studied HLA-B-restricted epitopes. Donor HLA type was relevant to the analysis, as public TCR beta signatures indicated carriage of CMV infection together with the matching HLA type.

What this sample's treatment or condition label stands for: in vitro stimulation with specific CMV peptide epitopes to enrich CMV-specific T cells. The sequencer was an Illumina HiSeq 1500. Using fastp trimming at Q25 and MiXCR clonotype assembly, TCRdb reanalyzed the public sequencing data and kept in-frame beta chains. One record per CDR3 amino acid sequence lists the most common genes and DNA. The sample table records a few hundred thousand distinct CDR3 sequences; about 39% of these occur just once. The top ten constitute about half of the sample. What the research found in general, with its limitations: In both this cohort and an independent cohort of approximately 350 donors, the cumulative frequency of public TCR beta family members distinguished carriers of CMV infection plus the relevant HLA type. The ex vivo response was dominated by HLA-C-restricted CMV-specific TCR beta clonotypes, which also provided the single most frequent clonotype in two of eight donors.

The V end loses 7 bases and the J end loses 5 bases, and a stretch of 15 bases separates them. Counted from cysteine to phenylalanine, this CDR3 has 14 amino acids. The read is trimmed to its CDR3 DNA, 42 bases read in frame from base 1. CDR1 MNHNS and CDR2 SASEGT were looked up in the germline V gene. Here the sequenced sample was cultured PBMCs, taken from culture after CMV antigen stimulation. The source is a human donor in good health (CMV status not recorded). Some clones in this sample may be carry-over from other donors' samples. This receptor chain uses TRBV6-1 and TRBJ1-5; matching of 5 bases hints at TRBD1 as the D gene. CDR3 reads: CASTNVGADQPQHF. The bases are TGTGCCAGCACTAATGTAGGGGCCGATCAGCCCCAGCATTTT.